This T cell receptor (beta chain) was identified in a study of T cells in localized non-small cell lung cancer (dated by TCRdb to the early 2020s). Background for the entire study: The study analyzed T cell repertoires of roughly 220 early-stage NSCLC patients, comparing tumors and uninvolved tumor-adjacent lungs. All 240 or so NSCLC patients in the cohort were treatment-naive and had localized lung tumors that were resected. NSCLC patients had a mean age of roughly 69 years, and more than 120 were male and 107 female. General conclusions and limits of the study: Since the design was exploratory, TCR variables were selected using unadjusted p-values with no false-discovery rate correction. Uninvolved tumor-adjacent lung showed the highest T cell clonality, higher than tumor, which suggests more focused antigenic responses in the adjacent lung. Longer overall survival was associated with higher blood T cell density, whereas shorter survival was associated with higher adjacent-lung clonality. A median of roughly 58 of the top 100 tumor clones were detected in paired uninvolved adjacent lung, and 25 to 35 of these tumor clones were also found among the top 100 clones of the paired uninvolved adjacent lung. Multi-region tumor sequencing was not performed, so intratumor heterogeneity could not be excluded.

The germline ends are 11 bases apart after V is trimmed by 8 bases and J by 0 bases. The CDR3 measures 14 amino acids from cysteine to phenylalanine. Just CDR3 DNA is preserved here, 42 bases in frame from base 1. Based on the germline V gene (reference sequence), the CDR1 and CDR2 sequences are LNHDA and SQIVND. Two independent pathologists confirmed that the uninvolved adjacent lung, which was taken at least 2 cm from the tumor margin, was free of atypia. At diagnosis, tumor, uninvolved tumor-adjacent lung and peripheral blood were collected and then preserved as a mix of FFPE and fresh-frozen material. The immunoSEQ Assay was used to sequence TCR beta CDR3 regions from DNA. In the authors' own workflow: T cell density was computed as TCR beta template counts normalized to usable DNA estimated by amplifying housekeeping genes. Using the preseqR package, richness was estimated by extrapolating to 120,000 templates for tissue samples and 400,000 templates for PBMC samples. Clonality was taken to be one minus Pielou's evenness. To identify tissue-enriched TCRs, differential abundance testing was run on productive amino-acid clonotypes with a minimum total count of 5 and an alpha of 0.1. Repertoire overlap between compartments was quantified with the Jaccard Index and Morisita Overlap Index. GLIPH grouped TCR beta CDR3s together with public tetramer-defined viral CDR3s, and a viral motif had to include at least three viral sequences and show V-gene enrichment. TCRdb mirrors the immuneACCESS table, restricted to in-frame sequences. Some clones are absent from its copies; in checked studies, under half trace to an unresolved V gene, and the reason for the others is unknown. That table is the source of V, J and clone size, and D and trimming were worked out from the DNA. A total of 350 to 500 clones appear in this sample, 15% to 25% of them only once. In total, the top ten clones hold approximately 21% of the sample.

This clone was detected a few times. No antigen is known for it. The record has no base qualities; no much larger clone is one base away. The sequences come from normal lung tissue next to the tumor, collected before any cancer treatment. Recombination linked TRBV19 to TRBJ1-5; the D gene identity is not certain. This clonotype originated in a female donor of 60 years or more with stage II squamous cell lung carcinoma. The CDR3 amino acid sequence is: CASELGDSNQPQHF. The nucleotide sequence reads TGTGCCAGTGAGCTGGGAGATAGCAATCAGCCCCAGCATTTT.